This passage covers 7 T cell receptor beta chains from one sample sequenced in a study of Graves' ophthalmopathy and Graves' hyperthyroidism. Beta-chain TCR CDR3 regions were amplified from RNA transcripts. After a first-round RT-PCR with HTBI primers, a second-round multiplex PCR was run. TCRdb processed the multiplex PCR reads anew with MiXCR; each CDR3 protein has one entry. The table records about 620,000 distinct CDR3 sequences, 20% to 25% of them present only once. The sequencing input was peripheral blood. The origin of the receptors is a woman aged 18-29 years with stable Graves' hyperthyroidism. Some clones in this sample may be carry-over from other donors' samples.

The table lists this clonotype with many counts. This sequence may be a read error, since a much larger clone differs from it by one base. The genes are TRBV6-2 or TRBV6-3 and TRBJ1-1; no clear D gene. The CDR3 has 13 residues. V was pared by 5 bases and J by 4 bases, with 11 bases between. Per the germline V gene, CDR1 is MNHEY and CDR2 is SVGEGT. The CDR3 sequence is CASSVAGRTEAFF. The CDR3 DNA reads TGTGCCAGCAGTGTAGCGGGTCGCACTGAAGCTTTCTTT.

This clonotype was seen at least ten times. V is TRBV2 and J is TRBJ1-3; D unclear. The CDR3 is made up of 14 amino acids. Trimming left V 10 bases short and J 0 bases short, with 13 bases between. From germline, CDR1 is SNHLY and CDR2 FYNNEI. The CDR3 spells CAINRALSGNTIYF. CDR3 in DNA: TGTGCCATAAACCGGGCGCTCTCTGGAAACACCATATATTTT.

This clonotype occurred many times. The CDR3 spells CASSKFENTEAFF. For the CDR3, the DNA is TGTGCCAGCAGTAAGTTCGAGAACACTGAAGCTTTCTTT. J is TRBJ1-1 and V is TRBV6-5; D remains unclear. CDR3 length: 13 amino acids. The germline V gene encodes CDR1 MNHEY and CDR2 SVGAGI. Trimming pared 5 bases from V and 1 base from J, leaving 8 bases between.

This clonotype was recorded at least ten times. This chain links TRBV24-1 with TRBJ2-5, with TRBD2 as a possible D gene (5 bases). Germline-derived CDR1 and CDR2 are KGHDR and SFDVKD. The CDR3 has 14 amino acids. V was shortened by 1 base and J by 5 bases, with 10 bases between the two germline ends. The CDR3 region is CATSDFGMGETQYF. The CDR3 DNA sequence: TGTGCCACCAGTGATTTCGGGATGGGTGAGACCCAGTACTTC.

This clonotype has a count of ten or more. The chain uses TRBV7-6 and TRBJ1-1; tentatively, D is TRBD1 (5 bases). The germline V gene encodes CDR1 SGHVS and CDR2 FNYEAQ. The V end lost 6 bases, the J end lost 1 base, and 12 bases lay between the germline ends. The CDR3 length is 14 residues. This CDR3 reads CASSLQGGNTEAFF. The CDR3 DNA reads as TGTGCCAGCAGTCTCCAGGGAGGGAACACTGAAGCTTTCTTT.

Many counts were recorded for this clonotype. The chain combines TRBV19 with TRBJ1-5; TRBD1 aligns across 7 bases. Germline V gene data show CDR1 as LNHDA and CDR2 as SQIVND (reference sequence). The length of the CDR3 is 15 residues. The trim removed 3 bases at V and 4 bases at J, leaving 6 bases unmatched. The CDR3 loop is CASSITGTANQPQHF. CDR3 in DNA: TGTGCCAGTAGTATCACTGGGACAGCTAATCAGCCCCAGCATTTT.

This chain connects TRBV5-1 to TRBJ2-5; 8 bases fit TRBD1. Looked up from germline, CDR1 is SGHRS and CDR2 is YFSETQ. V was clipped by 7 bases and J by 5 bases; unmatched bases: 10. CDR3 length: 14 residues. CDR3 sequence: CASAPMTGEETQYF. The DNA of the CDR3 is TGCGCCAGCGCCCCAATGACAGGGGAGGAGACCCAGTACTTC. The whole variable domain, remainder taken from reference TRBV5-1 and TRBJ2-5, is KAGVTQTPRYLIKTRGQQVTLSCSPISGHRSVSWYQQTPGQGLQFLFEYFSETQRNKGNFPGRFSGRQFSNSRSEMNVSTLELGDSALYLCASAPMTGEETQYFGPGTRLLVL.